The 11 T cell receptor beta chains below were found in one sample sequenced in a study of blood T cell repertoires in COVID-19. Assay used: immunoSEQ multiplex PCR; TCRdb lists only in-frame clones, some missing. This repertoire shows over 150,000 clones, around 90% found once; its top ten account for under 5%. The sample consisted of peripheral blood. Receptor source: a woman aged 55-70 years who had recovered from COVID-19.

J is TRBJ1-2 and V is TRBV7-8, with 7 bases aligning to TRBD1. CDR3 length: 15 amino acids. Germline loops: CDR1 SGHVS, CDR2 FQNEAQ. After removal of 3 bases from V and 7 bases from J, the junction contained 11 bases not matched to a gene. CDR3 nucleotides: TGTGCCAGCAGCTTGGCGGGTGGGACAGATGGTGGCTACACCTTC. Residues: CASSLAGGTDGGYTF.

The chain is built from TRBV28 and TRBJ2-1; 8 bases match TRBD1. J lost 6 bases, V lost 6 bases, and 7 bases had no gene match. Germline lookup yields CDR1 MDHEN and CDR2 SYDVKM. CDR3 size: 14 residues. CDR3 region: CASSPGQEPNEQFF. The CDR3 nucleotides read TGTGCCAGCAGCCCGGGACAGGAACCCAATGAGCAGTTCTTC.

The genes are TRBV4-3 and TRBJ1-4; a possible D gene is TRBD1 (5 bases). Per the germline V gene, CDR1 is LGHNA and CDR2 is YSLEER. Between the trimmed V and J ends, which lost 3 bases and 3 bases, there was a span of 5 bases. The CDR3 has 13 amino acids. The DNA for the CDR3 is TGCGCCAGCAGCCAGGGGCCTAATGAAAAACTGTTTTTT. This codes for CASSQGPNEKLFF.

J is TRBJ2-1 and V is TRBV29-1; D ambiguous. This CDR3 is built from 11 residues. The germline V gene has CDR1 SQVTM and CDR2 ANQGSEA. Trimming took off 4 bases at V and 8 bases at J, with 9 bases between the two ends. The DNA for the CDR3 is TGCAGCGTTGGGGCAGGTTATGAGCAGTTCTTC. This translates into CSVGAGYEQFF.

This clone occurred many times. The sample contains more than one DNA sequence encoding this CDR3. The chain uses TRBV11-1 and TRBJ1-2; tentative D call: TRBD1 (6 bases). Germline V gene sequence: CDR1 SGHAT, CDR2 FQDESV (reference sequence). This CDR3 has 13 amino acids. V was pared by 2 bases and J by 2 bases, with 6 bases between. The CDR3 reads CASSLQGNYGYTF. The CDR3 region has the DNA TGTGCCAGCAGCTTACAGGGGAACTATGGCTACACCTTC. Drawing the rest from reference TRBV11-1 and TRBJ1-2, the complete variable domain is EAEVAQSPRYKITEKSQAVAFWCDPISGHATLYWYRQILGQGPELLVQFQDESVVDDSQLPKDRFSAERLKGVDSTLKIQPAELGDSAMYLCASSLQGNYGYTFGSGTRLTVV.

The chain employs TRBV28 and TRBJ1-5; 7 nucleotides match TRBD1. V lost 9 bases, J lost 0 bases, and 17 bases stayed unmatched. CDR1 and CDR2 from the germline V gene are MDHEN and SYDVKM. The length of the CDR3 is 18 residues. The CDR3 protein is CASTAPRDSIYSNQPQHF. CDR3 sequence (DNA): TGTGCCAGTACAGCCCCCAGGGACAGCATCTATAGCAATCAGCCCCAGCATTTT.

J is TRBJ2-7 and V is TRBV28; TRBD1 is a possible D gene (5 bases). CDR3 length: 16 residues. V was shortened by 5 bases and J by 0 bases, with 17 bases between the two germline ends. Germline CDR1 is MDHEN and CDR2 is SYDVKM. CDR3: CASSPAGIGRSYEQYF. The CDR3 DNA reads TGTGCCAGCAGTCCAGCAGGGATAGGCCGCTCCTACGAGCAGTACTTC.

The V gene is TRBV7-9, the J gene TRBJ1-1; D is perhaps TRBD1 (5 bases). The CDR3 extends over 13 amino acids. Trimming removed 4 bases at V and 6 bases at J, with 12 bases between. Germline V gene lookup returns CDR1 SEHNR and CDR2 FQNEAQ (reference sequence). The CDR3 region is CASSSGVAAEAFF. CDR3 sequence (DNA): TGTGCCAGCAGCTCGGGGGTAGCGGCTGAAGCTTTCTTT. Variable domain in full (rest from reference TRBV7-9 and TRBJ1-1): DTGVSQNPRHKITKRGQNVTFRCDPISEHNRLYWYRQTLGQGPEFLTYFQNEAQLEKSRLLSDRFSAERPKGSFSTLEIQRTEQGDSAMYLCASSSGVAAEAFFGQGTRLTVV.

The chain recombines TRBV19 with TRBJ2-3, with TRBD2 as a possible D gene (7 bases). Germline-derived CDR1 and CDR2 are LNHDA and SQIVND (reference sequence). Trimming shortened V by 5 bases and J by 8 bases, and 20 bases separated the two germline ends. The CDR3 runs to 15 residues. CDR3 in amino acids: CASSPRGGGRGTQYF. CDR3 nucleotide sequence: TGTGCCAGTAGTCCCCGTGGGGGGGGGCGGGGTACGCAGTATTTT.

The chain uses TRBV10-3 and TRBJ1-2, with 10 positions matching TRBD1. The germline V gene has CDR1 ENHRY and CDR2 SYGVKD. The V gene end was trimmed by 7 bases and the J gene end by 2 bases; junction bases not matched to a gene: 4. This CDR3 has 14 residues. For the CDR3, the DNA is TGTGCCATCACCGGGACAGGGGACAACTATGGCTACACCTTC. It yields the protein CAITGTGDNYGYTF.

This clone was picked up a small number of times. The chain recombines TRBV27 with TRBJ1-3, with D uncertain. This CDR3 is 14 amino acids long. With 4 bases removed from V and 0 bases from J, the gap between germline ends came to 7 bases. Per the germline V gene, CDR1 is MNHEY and CDR2 is SMNVEV (reference sequence). This chain's CDR3 is CASSSRSSGNTIYF. The DNA for the CDR3 is TGTGCCAGCAGTTCGAGGAGCTCTGGAAACACCATATATTTT.